What follows is one TCR beta chain and its context. The entry originates in a study of blood T cell repertoires in COVID-19. Turning to the study itself: Whether acute or convalescent, the COVID-19 samples came from the United States, Italy and Spain. Sources were T cells, B-cell-depleted T cells, or PBMCs; the material itself was cDNA or gDNA.

In the original processing: Nucleated cell number was recorded as an estimate derived from reference gene primer amplification. Clones were read by immunoSEQ multiplex PCR, and TCRdb kept only the in-frame ones, dropping some. V and J calls and clone size come straight from that table; D and trimming were deduced from the DNA. Seen here are roughly 150,000 clones, about 80% observed once, and the top ten hold around 8%. Germline-derived CDR1 and CDR2 are ENHRY and SYGVKD. Trimming pared 8 bases from V and 0 bases from J, leaving 13 bases between. The CDR3 has 14 residues. The sample consisted of peripheral blood. This TCR was sampled from a human donor in a cohort sampled during active COVID-19. The chain combines TRBV10-3 with TRBJ1-2, with no clear D. In DNA form, the CDR3 reads TGTGCCATCCCTACCCGGGGAGCTAACTATGGCTACACCTTC. Translating it yields CAIPTRGANYGYTF.